The 25 T cell receptor beta chains below were found in one sample sequenced in a study of naive and memory T cell subsets. The beta constant-region primer was an equimolar mix of two oligonucleotides covering TRBC1 and TRBC2. The ligated cDNA underwent four PCR rounds using SP2 and nested alpha and beta constant-region primers. TCRdb ran MiXCR on the UMI-ligation and nested PCR reads and lists one entry per CDR3 protein. Among approximately 80,000 distinct CDR3 sequences listed, 9% were seen once. The sequencing input was naive CD8+ T cells from blood. These receptor sequences come from a human donor in good health.

This clonotype was observed a few times. The chain combines TRBV12-3 or TRBV12-4 with TRBJ1-1, with D possibly TRBD1 on 6 matching bases. The ends were cut back, 3 bases at V and 6 bases at J, with 8 bases in the middle. The CDR3 loop spans 12 amino acids. The CDR3 DNA reads as TGTGCCAGCAGTTTTAAGGGGGCTGAAGCTTTCTTT. Protein product: CASSFKGAEAFF.

The chain combines TRBV9 with TRBJ2-1; the match to TRBD2 covers 7 bases. CDR3 size: 18 residues. The junction had 12 bases not matched to a gene; V was cut back by 3 bases and J by 0 bases. Germline V CDR1 and CDR2: SGDLS, YYNGEE. CDR3 loop: CASSGLPGTTSSYNEQFF. CDR3 bases: TGTGCCAGCAGCGGACTACCGGGGACTACCAGCTCCTACAATGAGCAGTTCTTC. The full variable domain, in which reference TRBV9 and TRBJ2-1 provide the parts outside the CDR3, is DSGVTQTPKHLITATGQRVTLRCSPRSGDLSVYWYQQSLDQGLQFLIQYYNGEERAKGNILERFSAQQFPDLHSELNLSSLELGDSALYFCASSGLPGTTSSYNEQFFGPGTRLTVL.

This clonotype was picked up many times. The V gene is TRBV27, the J gene TRBJ2-7; D not certain. Germline CDR1 and CDR2: MNHEY and SMNVEV (reference sequence). V was clipped by 6 bases and J by 7 bases, with 13 bases between them. The CDR3 covers 12 residues. The CDR3 DNA sequence: TGTGCCAGCAGCTTGCCGAGTGGTGAGCAGTACTTC. This encodes CASSLPSGEQYF.

A word on this clonotype: A single base separates this from a much larger clone, so it may be a read error. V is TRBV12-3 or TRBV12-4 and J is TRBJ1-5, with TRBD1 as a possible D gene (6 bases). Trimming shortened V by 6 bases and J by 3 bases, and 15 bases separated the two germline ends. The CDR3 runs to 15 residues. CDR3 loop: CASRLDSPLNQPQHF. CDR3 in DNA: TGTGCCAGCAGGTTGGACAGTCCCCTCAATCAGCCCCAGCATTTT.

This clonotype was detected a few times. The chain links TRBV10-3 to TRBJ2-6; tentatively, D is TRBD1 or TRBD2 (5 bases each). With 9 bases removed from V and 0 bases from J, the gap between germline ends came to 18 bases. Germline-derived CDR1 and CDR2 are ENHRY and SYGVKD. The CDR3 extends over 17 amino acids. The CDR3 nucleotides read TGTGCCATATCGGTTTTCCGGGACGTCTCTGGGGCCAACGTCCTGACTTTC. Encoded protein: CAISVFRDVSGANVLTF.

V usage is TRBV27 and J usage is TRBJ2-3, with TRBD2 matching over 15 bases. V shed 8 bases, J shed 3 bases, and the junction held 9 bases outside the gene matches. The CDR3 covers 17 residues. The V gene's germline CDR1 is MNHEY and CDR2 SMNVEV (reference sequence). CDR3: CASSSWGTSGRTDTQYF. The CDR3 region has the DNA TGTGCCAGCTCCTCCTGGGGGACTAGCGGGAGGACAGATACGCAGTATTTT.

This clonotype showed up just a few times. Sequence at one end of the junction differs from germline and may be a read error. The rearrangement uses TRBV15 and TRBJ1-5; D not resolved. This CDR3 is built from 13 residues. Germline-derived CDR1 and CDR2 are LNHNV and YYDKDF (reference sequence). Here the CDR3 reads CATSSNRPEPQHF. CDR3 nucleotides: TGTGCCACCAGCTCAAACCGACCGGAGCCGCAGCATTTT.

This clonotype was counted at least ten times. CDR3: CASSQDDTSNTEAFF. The CDR3 nucleotides read TGTGCCAGCAGCCAAGATGACACCTCGAACACTGAAGCTTTCTTT. The chain joins TRBV3-1 to TRBJ1-1; D is ambiguous. Trimming pared 0 bases from V and 1 base from J, leaving 9 bases between. Germline V gene data show CDR1 as LGHDT and CDR2 as YNNKEL (reference sequence). The CDR3 covers 15 residues. Full variable domain (rest looked up from reference TRBV3-1 and TRBJ1-1): DTAVSQTPKYLVTQMGNDKSIKCEQNLGHDTMYWYKQDSKKFLKIMFSYNNKELIINETVPNRFSPKSPDKAHLNLHINSLELGDSAVYFCASSQDDTSNTEAFFGQGTRLTVV.

In its sample, this clonotype was seen a few times. The rearrangement uses TRBV20-1 and TRBJ2-4; 8 nucleotides agree with TRBD2. The ends lost 6 bases at V and 3 bases at J; junction bases unmatched: 19. Germline lookup yields CDR1 DFQATT and CDR2 SNEGSKA (reference sequence). The CDR3 consists of 18 residues. DNA for the CDR3: TGCAGTGCCCCTCTTTTGGCGGGAGGAAGTTTGGGCAAAAACATTCAGTACTTC. It translates to CSAPLLAGGSLGKNIQYF.

At least ten counts were recorded for this clonotype. The chain couples TRBV29-1 to TRBJ2-7, with a possible D match to TRBD1 (5 bases). CDR1 and CDR2 (germline): SQVTM, ANQGSEA. With 0 bases removed from V and 3 bases from J, the gap between germline ends came to 6 bases. This CDR3 has 12 amino acids. CDR3 in amino acids: CSVEDTGYEQYF. The CDR3 bases are TGCAGCGTTGAAGACACAGGCTACGAGCAGTACTTC.

This clonotype was found a few times. The chain uses TRBV6-5 and TRBJ1-5; no clear D. V was shortened by 6 bases and J by 13 bases, with 13 bases between the two germline ends. CDR1 is MNHEY and CDR2 is SVGAGI in the germline V gene. The CDR3 sequence is 11 residues long. The CDR3: CASSLAEAQHF. In DNA form, the CDR3 reads TGTGCCAGCAGCCTCGCGGAGGCTCAGCATTTT.

The sample holds many counts of this clonotype. This sequence joins TRBV9 and TRBJ1-2, with D possibly being TRBD1 (5 bases). This CDR3 comprises 14 residues. Germline CDR1 SGDLS, CDR2 YYNGEE. V dropped 3 bases and J dropped 1 base, with 10 bases sitting between them. CDR3 bases: TGTGCCAGCAGCGCCGACGACAGTAACTATGGCTACACCTTC. Translated: CASSADDSNYGYTF.

There are many counts of this clonotype. The CDR3 reads CSVEDWVENYGYTF. The CDR3 region has the DNA TGCAGCGTTGAAGATTGGGTAGAAAACTATGGCTACACCTTC. V usage is TRBV29-1 and J usage is TRBJ1-2; D is undetermined. Germline CDR1 is SQVTM and CDR2 is ANQGSEA. This CDR3 is built from 14 residues. Trimming removed 0 bases at V and 2 bases at J, with 10 bases between. The variable domain in full, with the rest retrieved from reference TRBV29-1 and TRBJ1-2, is SAVISQKPSRDICQRGTSLTIQCQVDSQVTMMFWYRQQPGQSLTLIATANQGSEATYESGFVIDKFPISRPNLTFSTLTVSNMSPEDSSIYLCSVEDWVENYGYTFGSGTRLTVV.

The table lists this clonotype with many counts. V gene TRBV7-2 combines with J gene TRBJ1-3; TRBD1 matches at 9 bases. The CDR3 has 17 amino acids. The junction had 10 bases not matched to a gene; V was cut back by 2 bases and J by 5 bases. Germline V CDR1 and CDR2: SGHTA, FQGNSA. DNA for the CDR3: TGTGCCAGCAGCTTATCCCAAGGGACAGGGCTAAGAAACACCATATATTTT. Translated: CASSLSQGTGLRNTIYF.

This clonotype was seen more than once but under ten times. The chain joins TRBV12-5 to TRBJ1-2; D possibly corresponds to TRBD1 (5 bases). This CDR3 spans 14 amino acids. V was pared by 6 bases and J by 6 bases, with 17 bases between. Germline CDR1 is LGHNT and CDR2 is FRNRAP. This CDR3 is CASGEGQYGDGYTF. The CDR3 DNA sequence: TGTGCTAGTGGCGAGGGGCAGTATGGGGATGGCTACACCTTC.

The rearrangement uses TRBV7-2 and TRBJ2-7; D call uncertain. V lost 2 bases to trimming and J lost 3 bases, with 8 bases between them. The germline CDR1 and CDR2 sequences are SGHTA and FQGNSA. CDR3 length: 13 residues. CDR3: CASSLTQFYEQYF. In DNA form, the CDR3 reads TGTGCCAGCAGCTTAACCCAGTTCTACGAGCAGTACTTC. Based on the CDR3 plus reference TRBV7-2 and TRBJ2-7, the full variable domain is GAGVSQSPSNKVTEKGKDVELRCDPISGHTALYWYRQSLGQGLEFLIYFQGNSAPDKSGLPSDRFSAERTGGSVSTLTIQRTQQEDSAVYLCASSLTQFYEQYFGPGTRLTVT.

For this clonotype: A much larger clone lies a single base off, so this may be a read error. The chain employs TRBV19 and TRBJ2-1; D gene ambiguous. Germline loops: CDR1 LNHDA, CDR2 SQIVND (reference sequence). The CDR3 is 13 amino acids. The CDR3 sequence is CAGSPIMGPEQFF. The CDR3, as DNA: TGTGCCGGTAGCCCAATCATGGGCCCGGAGCAGTTCTTC.

The chain uses TRBV5-1 and TRBJ2-3; no clear D. The ends were cut back, 0 bases at V and 4 bases at J, with 9 bases in the middle. The CDR3 consists of 14 residues. Germline V gives CDR1 SGHRS, CDR2 YFSETQ. The CDR3 is CASSLELAADTQYF. In DNA form, the CDR3 reads TGCGCCAGCAGCTTGGAATTAGCCGCAGATACGCAGTATTTT.

This chain links TRBV6-5 with TRBJ2-7; TRBD1 matches 9 bases. The CDR3 loop spans 13 amino acids. V trimming: 5 bases; J trimming: 3 bases; junction bases outside the gene matches: 2. Per the germline V gene, CDR1 is MNHEY and CDR2 is SVGAGI. CDR3 nucleotide sequence: TGTGCCAGCAGTAGGACAGGGGTCTACGAGCAGTACTTC. This codes for CASSRTGVYEQYF.

Many counts were recorded for this clonotype. V gene TRBV7-2 combines with J gene TRBJ2-3, with D possibly being TRBD1 (5 bases). Germline V lookup: CDR1 SGHTA, CDR2 FQGNSA. V dropped 1 base and J dropped 4 bases, with 15 bases sitting between them. The CDR3 loop spans 16 amino acids. CDR3 bases: TGTGCCAGCAGCTTAGTTCAGCGCCTAGGGGCAGATACGCAGTATTTT. This sequence encodes CASSLVQRLGADTQYF.

This clonotype has a handful of counts. The chain links TRBV20-1 to TRBJ2-5; 8 nucleotides line up with TRBD1. The junction had 7 bases not matched to a gene; V was cut back by 1 base and J by 6 bases. CDR3 length: 14 residues. Germline CDR1 and CDR2: DFQATT and SNEGSKA (reference sequence). In DNA, the CDR3 is TGCAGTGCTAGAGTTTTGACAGGGGCGAAGACCCAGTACTTC. Amino acid sequence: CSARVLTGAKTQYF.

The chain employs TRBV23-1 and TRBJ2-7; 11 bases are a match to TRBD2. TRBV23-1 is identified as an open reading frame with a role that is uncertain. The CDR3 totals 15 residues. Trimming took 1 base from V and 1 from J; bases not matched to a gene: 0. The CDR3 DNA follows: TGCGCCAGCAGTCAATGGACTAGCGGGTCCTACGAGCAGTACTTC. Protein product: CASSQWTSGSYEQYF.

The V gene is TRBV7-9, the J gene TRBJ1-4; a possible D gene is TRBD1 (6 bases). Trimming cost V 5 bases and J 6 bases, with 16 bases left between them. This CDR3 spans 15 amino acids. CDR1 and CDR2 (germline): SEHNR, FQNEAQ (reference sequence). This chain's CDR3 is CASSRGGQIHEKLFF. The CDR3 nucleotides are TGTGCCAGCAGCCGCGGAGGACAGATACATGAAAAACTGTTTTTT.

At least ten counts were recorded for this clonotype. The chain joins TRBV12-3 or TRBV12-4 to TRBJ2-7; D remains unclear. The CDR3 has 12 amino acids. V was cut by 6 bases and J by 2 bases, with 8 bases left in between. In DNA, the CDR3 is TGTGCCAGCAGCCCGACCCCCTACGAGCAGTACTTC. Translated, it gives CASSPTPYEQYF.

This clonotype was detected many times. The chain carries TRBV29-1 and TRBJ2-3, with TRBD1 matching over 7 bases. This CDR3 is built from 14 residues. The germline V gene encodes CDR1 SQVTM and CDR2 ANQGSEA. The trim removed 3 bases at V and 3 bases at J, leaving 6 bases unmatched. The CDR3 spells CSVESGGRTDTQYF. In DNA form, the CDR3 reads TGCAGCGTTGAGTCAGGGGGTAGAACAGATACGCAGTATTTT.